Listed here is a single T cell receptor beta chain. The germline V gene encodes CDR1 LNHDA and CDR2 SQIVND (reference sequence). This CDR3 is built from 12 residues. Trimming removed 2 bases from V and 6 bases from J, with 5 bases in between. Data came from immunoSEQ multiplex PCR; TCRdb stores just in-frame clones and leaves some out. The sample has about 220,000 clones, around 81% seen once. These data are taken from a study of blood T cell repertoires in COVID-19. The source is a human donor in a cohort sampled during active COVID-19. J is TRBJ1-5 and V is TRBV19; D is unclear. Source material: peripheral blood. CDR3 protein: CASSISGQPQHF. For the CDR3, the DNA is TGTGCCAGTAGTATAAGCGGTCAGCCCCAGCATTTT.